A selection of T cell receptor beta chains follows, all from one sample in a study of cytomegalovirus exposure and HLA in healthy donors. TCRdb's copy holds only in-frame clones and misses some; the assay was immunoSEQ multiplex PCR. This sample has more than 150,000 clones, with more than 70% found just once. Specimen: PBMCs. The receptors originated from a boy younger than 18 in good health and CMV-seronegative. Both conserved end residues are part of each CDR3. A D gene is named only where the DNA matches it firmly. Where a row states a size, it is once, few, many or the class of an expanded clone; other rows omit it.

abundance	d_gene	v_gene	j_gene	CDR3nt	CDR3aa
.	.	TRBV27	TRBJ2-1	TGTGCCAGCAGTGGCGGGATTTTGAGCTCCTACAATGAGCAGTTCTTC	CASSGGILSSYNEQFF
.	TRBD2	TRBV11-3	TRBJ2-2	TGTGCCAGCAGCTTACAGACTAGCGGGTTAGCCGGGGAGCTGTTTTTT	CASSLQTSGLAGELFF
once	TRBD1	TRBV28	TRBJ2-1	TGTGCCAGCAGCGCGTCCGGGACAGGGGGCCGTGAGCAGTTCTTC	CASSASGTGGREQFF
.	TRBD2	TRBV5-1	TRBJ2-7	TGCGCCAGCAGCTTGGCCAACCGGGTTCCGGGAGGCAAACCCTACGAGCAGTACTTC	CASSLANRVPGGKPYEQYF
.	.	TRBV6-1	TRBJ2-7	TGTGCCAGCAGTGAACAATCGGACAGTCTCAGGGACGAGCAGTACTTC	CASSEQSDSLRDEQYF
.	TRBD2	TRBV15	TRBJ2-5	TGTGCCACCAGCAGAGATCCCCTAGCGGGGGAGACCCAGTACTTC	CATSRDPLAGETQYF
.	TRBD2	TRBV5-1	TRBJ2-7	TGCGCCAGCAGCTTACAAGCGGGAGGGCCCTACGAGCAGTACTTC	CASSLQAGGPYEQYF
.	TRBD1	TRBV25-1	TRBJ1-4	TGTGCCAGCAGTTACCACAGGGGGGCAAATGAAAAACTGTTTTTT	CASSYHRGANEKLFF
.	.	TRBV5-6	TRBJ1-6	TGTGCCAGCACACAAACGGGGTGGAATTCACCCCTCCACTTT	CASTQTGWNSPLHF
.	.	TRBV27	TRBJ2-7	TGTGCCAGCAGTTTGTCAGGGGCCGGGCGGGAGCAGTACTTC	CASSLSGAGREQYF
.	.	TRBV25-1	TRBJ1-1	TGTGCCAGCAGTCTAGGGACACTAGGTTACACTGAAGCTTTCTTT	CASSLGTLGYTEAFF
.	TRBD2	TRBV5-4	TRBJ2-1	TGTGCCAGCAGCTTGGGGCTAGCGGGAGGAGTTGAGCAGTTCTTC	CASSLGLAGGVEQFF
.	.	TRBV14	TRBJ2-7	TGTGCCAGCAGCCACAGGGGTAGCGAGCAGTACTTC	CASSHRGSEQYF
few	TRBD1	TRBV7-8	TRBJ1-5	TGTGCCAGCAGCTTAGCGCCTCGGACAGGGAATCAGCCCCAGCATTTT	CASSLAPRTGNQPQHF
.	.	TRBV7-3	TRBJ1-1	TGTGCCAGCAGCTTATATGGAGGGGTCCTCTCTTTT	CASSLYGGVLSF
.	.	TRBV9	TRBJ1-2	TGTGCCAGCAGCGTAGATGGTGGGCGGGGGGCGCCGGGTGGCTACACCTTC	CASSVDGGRGAPGGYTF
.	.	TRBV27	TRBJ1-1	TGTGCCAGCCACCAGGGGAGGAACACTGAAGCTTTCTTT	CASHQGRNTEAFF
.	.	TRBV29-1	TRBJ1-1	TGCAGCGTTAAACGTCGGGGAATGAACACTGAAGCTTTCTTT	CSVKRRGMNTEAFF
.	.	TRBV27	TRBJ1-5	TGTGCCAGCCGCAGCAGGGGAAATCAGCCCCAGCATTTT	CASRSRGNQPQHF
.	TRBD2	TRBV9	TRBJ2-1	TGTGCCAGCAGCGTAGGGACTAGCGGGGGGAACAATGAGCAGTTCTTC	CASSVGTSGGNNEQFF
.	.	TRBV29-1	TRBJ2-4	TGCAGCGTTGAAGAGGACAATCTAGCCAAAAACATTCAGTACTTC	CSVEEDNLAKNIQYF
.	TRBD2	TRBV2	TRBJ2-7	TGTGCCAGCATAATAGCGGGAGGGGGAGAGCAGTACTTC	CASIIAGGGEQYF
.	.	TRBV11-2	TRBJ2-5	TGTGCCAGCAGCCGCGGGACCCAAGAGACCCAGTACTTC	CASSRGTQETQYF